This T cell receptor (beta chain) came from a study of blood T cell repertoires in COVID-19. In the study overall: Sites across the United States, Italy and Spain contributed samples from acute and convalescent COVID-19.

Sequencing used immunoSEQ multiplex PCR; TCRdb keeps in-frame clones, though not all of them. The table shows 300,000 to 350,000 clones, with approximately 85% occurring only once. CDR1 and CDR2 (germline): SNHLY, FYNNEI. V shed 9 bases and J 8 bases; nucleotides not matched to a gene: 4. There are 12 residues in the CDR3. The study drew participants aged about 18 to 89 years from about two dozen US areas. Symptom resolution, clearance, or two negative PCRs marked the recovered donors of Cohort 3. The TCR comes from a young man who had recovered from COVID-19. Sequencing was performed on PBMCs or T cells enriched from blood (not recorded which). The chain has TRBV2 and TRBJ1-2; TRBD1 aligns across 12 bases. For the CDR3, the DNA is TGTGCCAGGGGACAGGGGGCAGGAGGCTACACCTTC. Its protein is CARGQGAGGYTF.